These 4 T cell receptor beta chains originate from one sample sequenced in a study of T cell responses to AZD1222 COVID-19 vaccine. TCRdb keeps only in-frame clones here, not all; method: immunoSEQ multiplex PCR. The sample holds about 140,000 clones, about nine tenths seen once. The sample was peripheral blood, taken on day 0 of AZD1222 vaccination. The source is an adult in good health.

The chain has TRBV27 and TRBJ2-1; 8 nucleotides align to TRBD2. Germline trimming cut 3 bases from V and 7 bases from J; bases unmatched to any gene: 8. CDR1 is MNHEY, CDR2 SMNVEV, per germline (reference sequence). The CDR3 covers 15 residues. CDR3 sequence: CASSFTAGDLNEQFF. CDR3 nucleotide sequence: TGTGCCAGCAGTTTTACAGCGGGAGACTTGAATGAGCAGTTCTTC.

This sequence joins TRBV5-4 and TRBJ2-6; D remains unclear. Germline CDR1 is SGHNT and CDR2 is YYREEE (reference sequence). Trimming pared 1 base from V and 4 bases from J, leaving 15 bases between. The CDR3 runs 17 residues. This chain's CDR3 is CASSLQFPGRGANVLTF. CDR3 sequence (DNA): TGTGCCAGCAGCTTGCAATTCCCGGGCCGGGGGGCCAACGTCCTGACTTTC. The full variable domain, with the rest looked up from reference TRBV5-4 and TRBJ2-6, is ETGVTQSPTHLIKTRGQQVTLRCSSQSGHNTVSWYQQALGQGPQFIFQYYREEENGRGNFPPRFSGLQFPNYSSELNVNALELDDSALYLCASSLQFPGRGANVLTFGAGSRLTVL.

This rearrangement joins TRBV5-1 to TRBJ1-3; weak D call: TRBD1 (6 bases). The CDR3 length is 14 residues. Germline V lookup: CDR1 SGHRS, CDR2 YFSETQ. With 1 base removed from V and 4 bases from J, the gap between germline ends came to 9 bases. The CDR3 is CASSLTGYGNTIYF. The DNA of the CDR3 is TGCGCCAGCAGCTTGACAGGGTACGGAAACACCATATATTTT. The full variable domain, with the rest looked up from reference TRBV5-1 and TRBJ1-3, is KAGVTQTPRYLIKTRGQQVTLSCSPISGHRSVSWYQQTPGQGLQFLFEYFSETQRNKGNFPGRFSGRQFSNSRSEMNVSTLELGDSALYLCASSLTGYGNTIYFGEGSWLTVV.

The CDR3 region has the DNA TGTGCCAGCTCATCGACAGGGGCGAACACTGAAGCTTTCTTT. Its translation: CASSSTGANTEAFF. The chain uses TRBV18 and TRBJ1-1, with 8 bases that match TRBD1. The CDR3 has 14 residues. CDR1 and CDR2 from the germline V gene are KGHSH and LQKENI. With 5 bases clipped from V and 1 base from J, the junction kept 3 bases outside the gene matches.